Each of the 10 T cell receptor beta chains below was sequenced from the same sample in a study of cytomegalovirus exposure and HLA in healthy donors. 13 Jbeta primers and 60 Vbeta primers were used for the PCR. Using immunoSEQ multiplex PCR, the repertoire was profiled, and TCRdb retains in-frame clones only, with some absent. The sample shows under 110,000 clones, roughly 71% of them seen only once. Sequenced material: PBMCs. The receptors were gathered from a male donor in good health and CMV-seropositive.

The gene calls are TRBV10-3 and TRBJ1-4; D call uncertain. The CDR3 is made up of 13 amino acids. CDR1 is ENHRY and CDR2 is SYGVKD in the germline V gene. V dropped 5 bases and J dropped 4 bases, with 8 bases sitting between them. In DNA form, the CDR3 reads TGTGCCATCAGTCCGAGGGATAATGAAAAACTGTTTTTT. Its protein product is CAISPRDNEKLFF.

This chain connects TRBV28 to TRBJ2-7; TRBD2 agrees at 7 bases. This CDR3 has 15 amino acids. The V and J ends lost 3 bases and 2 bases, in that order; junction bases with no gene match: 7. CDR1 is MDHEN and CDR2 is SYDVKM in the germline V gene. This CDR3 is CASSFLSGGTYEQYF. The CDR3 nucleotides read TGTGCCAGCAGTTTCCTCTCGGGGGGTACCTACGAGCAGTACTTC. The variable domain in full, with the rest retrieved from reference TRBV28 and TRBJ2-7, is DVKVTQSSRYLVKRTGEKVFLECVQDMDHENMFWYRQDPGLGLRLIYFSYDVKMKEKGDIPEGYSVSREKKERFSLILESASTNQTSMYLCASSFLSGGTYEQYFGPGTRLTVT.

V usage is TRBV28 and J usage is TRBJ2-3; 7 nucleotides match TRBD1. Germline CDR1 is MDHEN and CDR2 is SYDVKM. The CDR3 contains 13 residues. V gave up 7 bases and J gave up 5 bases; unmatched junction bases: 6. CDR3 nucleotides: TGTGCCAGCAATGACAGGGCAGGAGATACGCAGTATTTT. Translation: CASNDRAGDTQYF.

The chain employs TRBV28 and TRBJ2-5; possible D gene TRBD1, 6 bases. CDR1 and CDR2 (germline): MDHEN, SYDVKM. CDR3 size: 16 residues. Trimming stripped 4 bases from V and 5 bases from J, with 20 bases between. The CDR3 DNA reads TGTGCCAGCAGTTCAGCTCGGACAGATTCCGGGGAGACCCAGTACTTC. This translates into CASSSARTDSGETQYF.

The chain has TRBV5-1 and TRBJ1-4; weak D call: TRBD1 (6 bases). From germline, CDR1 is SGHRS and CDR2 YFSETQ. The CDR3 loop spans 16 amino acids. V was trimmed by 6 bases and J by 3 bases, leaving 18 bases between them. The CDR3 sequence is CASKTGYNVANEKLFF. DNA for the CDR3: TGCGCCAGCAAAACAGGGTATAACGTGGCTAATGAAAAACTGTTTTTT.

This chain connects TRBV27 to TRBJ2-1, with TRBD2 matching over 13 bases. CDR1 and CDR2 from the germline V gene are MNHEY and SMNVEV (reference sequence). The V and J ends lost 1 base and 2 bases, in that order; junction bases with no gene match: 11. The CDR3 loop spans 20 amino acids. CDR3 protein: CASSLWSTSGRQGPYNEQFF. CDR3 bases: TGTGCCAGCAGTTTATGGTCGACTAGCGGGAGGCAAGGTCCCTACAATGAGCAGTTCTTC.

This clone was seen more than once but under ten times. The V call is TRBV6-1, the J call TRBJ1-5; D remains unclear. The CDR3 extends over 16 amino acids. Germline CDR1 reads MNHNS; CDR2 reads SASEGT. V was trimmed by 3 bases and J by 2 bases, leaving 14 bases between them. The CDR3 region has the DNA TGTGCCAGCAGTGACCTGACGAGGGTGGGCAATCAGCCCCAGCATTTT. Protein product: CASSDLTRVGNQPQHF.

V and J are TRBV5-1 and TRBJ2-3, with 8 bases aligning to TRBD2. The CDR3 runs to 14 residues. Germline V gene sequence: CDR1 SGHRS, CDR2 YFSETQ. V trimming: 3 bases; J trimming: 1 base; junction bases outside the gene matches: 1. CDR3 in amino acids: CASSSTSGTDTQYF. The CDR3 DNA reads TGCGCCAGCAGCTCGACTAGCGGCACAGATACGCAGTATTTT.

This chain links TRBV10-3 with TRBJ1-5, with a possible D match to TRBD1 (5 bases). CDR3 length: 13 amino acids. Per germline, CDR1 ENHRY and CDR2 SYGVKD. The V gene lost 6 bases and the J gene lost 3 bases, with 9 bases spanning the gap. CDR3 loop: CAIRPGFNQPQHF. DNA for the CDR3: TGTGCCATCAGGCCAGGGTTCAATCAGCCCCAGCATTTT.

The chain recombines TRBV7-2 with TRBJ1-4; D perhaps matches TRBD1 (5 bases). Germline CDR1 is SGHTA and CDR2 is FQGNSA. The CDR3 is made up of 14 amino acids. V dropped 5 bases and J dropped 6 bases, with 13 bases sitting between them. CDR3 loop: CASSRGGWDEKLFF. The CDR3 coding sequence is TGTGCCAGCAGCCGCGGGGGGTGGGATGAAAAACTGTTTTTT.